The T cell receptor beta chain described here comes from a study of siplizumab effects on memory and regulatory T cells. Cocultured for about six days at 37°C were the mixed lymphocyte reaction cells. A 1:1 mix was made of stimulator PBMCs labelled with Violet Dye and responder PBMCs labelled with CFSE. The study, taken as a whole, reports: Under siplizumab, an average roughly 70% of mappable alloreactive CD4+ clones were Treg-derived, compared with over 25% in controls. For siplizumab cultures, the suppressive function of their proliferating Tregs was not confirmed.

Trimming at V came to 5 bases and at J to 3 bases, leaving 5 bases not matched to a gene. The germline CDR1 and CDR2 sequences are MGHDK and SYGVNS. The CDR3 covers 15 residues. In the case of this clone: Its specificity is unknown.

Assay used: immunoSEQ multiplex PCR; TCRdb lists only in-frame clones, some missing. This table has about 10,000 clones, about 46% appearing once. What was sequenced was CFSE-low (dividing) CD8+ T cells sorted from an allogeneic mixed lymphocyte reaction. The rearrangement links TRBV25-1 to TRBJ2-7; 12 nucleotides agree with TRBD2. This clonotype originated in a human donor in good health; the cells came from an allogeneic mixed lymphocyte reaction. CDR3: CASSPLAGGLYEQYF. DNA of the CDR3: TGTGCCAGCAGTCCCCTAGCGGGGGGGCTCTACGAGCAGTACTTC.